One and the same sample provided the 23 T cell receptor beta chains below, sequenced in a study of T cell changes during pregnancy in multiple sclerosis. Using immunoSEQ multiplex PCR, the repertoire was profiled, and TCRdb retains in-frame clones only, with some absent. The sample contains about 59,000 clones, roughly 90% of which appear only once. The sequences come from peripheral blood, collected in the second trimester of pregnancy. These receptors came from a female donor with multiple sclerosis, enrolled in a pregnancy study.

V and J are TRBV28 and TRBJ1-2; possibly TRBD1 for D (6 bases). Trimming left V 3 bases short and J 8 bases short, with 10 bases between. Germline V CDR1 and CDR2: MDHEN, SYDVKM. The CDR3 length is 12 residues. The DNA for the CDR3 is TGTGCCAGCAGTTTGTACAGGGACGGCTACACCTTC. Translated, it gives CASSLYRDGYTF.

The chain uses TRBV4-1 and TRBJ1-3; D not certain. The V gene's germline CDR1 is MGHRA and CDR2 YSYEKL. V shed 1 base and J shed 3 bases, with 13 bases lying between them. The CDR3 covers 16 residues. This CDR3 is CASSQGPRTRGNTIYF. The CDR3 DNA follows: TGCGCCAGCAGCCAAGGACCCCGGACTCGTGGAAACACCATATATTTT.

In this sample, this clone turned up once. The chain couples TRBV5-1 to TRBJ1-2, with D tentatively TRBD1 (6 bases). Germline V CDR1 and CDR2: SGHRS, YFSETQ. Trimming took 4 bases from V and 8 from J, leaving 18 bases between them. The CDR3 extends over 14 amino acids. The CDR3 region has the DNA TGCGCCAGCAGCGCTGCTGCAGGGGCCCCCGGCTACACCTTC. Translation: CASSAAAGAPGYTF.

This clone was counted a single time. The genes are TRBV7-2 and TRBJ2-5; 8 bases map to TRBD2. Losses at the gene ends were 1 base for V and 5 bases for J; bases not matched to a gene: 3. This CDR3 spans 14 amino acids. Germline assignment: CDR1 SGHTA and CDR2 FQGNSA. CDR3 bases: TGTGCCAGCAGCTTAGTTCGCGGGGGGGAGACCCAGTACTTC. It yields the protein CASSLVRGGETQYF.

V usage is TRBV6-5 and J usage is TRBJ1-1; 9 bases line up with TRBD1. Trimming removed 6 bases from V and 5 bases from J; junction bases left unmatched: 4. Per germline, CDR1 MNHEY and CDR2 SVGAGI. The CDR3 is 13 amino acids. In nucleotides, the CDR3 is TGTGCCAGCAGCTGGGACAGGGCGACTGAAGCTTTCTTT. This translates into CASSWDRATEAFF.

This chain connects TRBV19 to TRBJ1-5; 9 bases are shared with TRBD1. The CDR3 runs 14 residues. V was clipped by 4 bases and J by 4 bases; unmatched bases: 2. Germline assignment: CDR1 LNHDA and CDR2 SQIVND (reference sequence). CDR3 in DNA: TGTGCCAGTAGTAGGACAGGGGCTAATCAGCCCCAGCATTTT. Translating gives CASSRTGANQPQHF.

The CDR3 sequence: CASRGAGTGNQPQHF. The CDR3 nucleotides read TGTGCCAGCAGGGGGGCCGGGACAGGCAATCAGCCCCAGCATTTT. The rearrangement links TRBV25-1 to TRBJ1-5; 7 positions match TRBD1. The length of the CDR3 is 15 residues. The germline gives CDR1 MGHDK, CDR2 SYGVNS. V gave up 6 bases and J gave up 2 bases; unmatched junction bases: 7.

The chain is built from TRBV5-6 and TRBJ1-1; no reliable D call. This CDR3 is 16 amino acids long. The V and J ends lost 5 bases and 4 bases respectively, with 21 bases between them. The germline gives CDR1 SGHDT, CDR2 YYEEEE. In nucleotides, the CDR3 is TGTGCCAGCAGACTTGGAGCGGGAGGGTTGGCCACTGAAGCTTTCTTT. This translates into CASRLGAGGLATEAFF. Variable domain in full (rest from reference TRBV5-6 and TRBJ1-1): DAGVTQSPTHLIKTRGQQVTLRCSPKSGHDTVSWYQQALGQGPQFIFQYYEEEERQRGNFPDRFSGHQFPNYSSELNVNALLLGDSALYLCASRLGAGGLATEAFFGQGTRLTVV.

This sequence joins TRBV5-1 and TRBJ1-3; a possible D gene is TRBD1 (6 bases). CDR1 and CDR2 from the germline V gene are SGHRS and YFSETQ. The CDR3 extends over 15 amino acids. V was clipped by 4 bases and J by 0 bases, with 11 bases between them. The CDR3 spells CASSRDIRSGNTIYF. As DNA, the CDR3 is TGCGCCAGCAGCCGGGACATACGCTCTGGAAACACCATATATTTT.

This chain links TRBV5-6 with TRBJ1-2, with D hard to call. The germline V and J ends were trimmed by 3 bases and 4 bases, with 4 bases remaining between them. The CDR3 has 11 amino acids. Per germline, CDR1 SGHDT and CDR2 YYEEEE. CDR3 protein: CASSSTYGYTF. CDR3 nucleotides: TGTGCCAGCAGCTCTACCTATGGCTACACCTTC.

The chain is built from TRBV6-5 and TRBJ1-1; no clear D gene. CDR1 is MNHEY, CDR2 SVGAGI, per germline. V was pared by 5 bases and J by 3 bases, with 16 bases between. This CDR3 is 15 amino acids long. CDR3 DNA sequence: TGTGCCAGCAGTATCCGAGGTGGCCGCTACACTGAAGCTTTCTTT. Translating gives CASSIRGGRYTEAFF.

The rearrangement links TRBV11-2 to TRBJ2-5; 7 bases fit TRBD1. Per germline, CDR1 SGHAT and CDR2 FQNNGV. Trimming took 0 bases from V and 3 from J; bases not matched to a gene: 1. The CDR3 extends over 14 amino acids. The CDR3 loop reads CASSLDTGEETQYF. CDR3 bases: TGTGCCAGCAGCTTAGATACAGGGGAAGAGACCCAGTACTTC.

This clone showed up just once. This chain joins TRBV5-1 and TRBJ1-4; possibly TRBD1 for D (5 bases). This CDR3 contains 15 residues. The V end lost 4 bases, the J end lost 6 bases, and 16 bases lay between the germline ends. Germline V gene lookup returns CDR1 SGHRS and CDR2 YFSETQ. Here the CDR3 DNA reads TGCGCCAGCAGCCCCGGGGGAAGAGCCGATGAAAAACTGTTTTTT. Residues: CASSPGGRADEKLFF.

CDR3 residues: CASSWGFGGPKNIQYF. The CDR3, as DNA: TGTGCCAGCAGTTGGGGGTTCGGGGGGCCCAAAAACATTCAGTACTTC. V and J are TRBV28 and TRBJ2-4; tentatively, D is TRBD2 (7 bases). This CDR3 spans 16 amino acids. Germline CDR1 reads MDHEN; CDR2 reads SYDVKM. Trimming took off 4 bases at V and 2 bases at J, with 15 bases between the two ends.

The chain has TRBV27 and TRBJ1-1, with a tentative D call TRBD1 (5 bases). This CDR3 spans 15 amino acids. The germline gives CDR1 MNHEY, CDR2 SMNVEV (reference sequence). Trimming took off 5 bases at V and 1 base at J, with 14 bases between the two ends. This CDR3 reads CASSLRGMGNTEAFF. For the CDR3, the DNA is TGTGCCAGCAGTCTTAGGGGAATGGGGAACACTGAAGCTTTCTTT.

The rearrangement uses TRBV6-1 and TRBJ1-1; 8 positions match TRBD1. The CDR3 spans 15 residues. The ends lost 4 bases at V and 5 bases at J; junction bases unmatched: 9. Germline V gives CDR1 MNHNS, CDR2 SASEGT. The CDR3 DNA reads TGTGCCAGCAGTGTCGGTTCAGGGGGCTATACTGAAGCTTTCTTT. Protein sequence: CASSVGSGGYTEAFF.

The V call is TRBV6-1, the J call TRBJ1-2; perhaps TRBD1 as D (6 bases). Trimming shortened V by 4 bases and J by 0 bases, and 9 bases separated the two germline ends. The CDR3 extends over 14 amino acids. Germline CDR1 reads MNHNS; CDR2 reads SASEGT. CDR3 DNA: TGTGCCAGCAGTGGACAGGTAGCTAACTATGGCTACACCTTC. It translates to CASSGQVANYGYTF.

This clone was seen only once. The chain is built from TRBV5-1 and TRBJ1-2; TRBD1 is a possible D gene (6 bases). Germline CDR1 and CDR2: SGHRS and YFSETQ. V was clipped by 0 bases and J by 3 bases, with 18 bases between them. The CDR3 is made up of 17 amino acids. CDR3: CASSLGTRGAGDYGYTF. DNA of the CDR3: TGCGCCAGCAGCTTGGGTACGCGTGGGGCAGGGGACTATGGCTACACCTTC.

This clone was seen once. The chain uses TRBV10-1 and TRBJ2-5; the D is unclear. Trimming pared 0 bases from V and 9 bases from J, leaving 11 bases between. CDR1 is WNHNN, CDR2 SYGVQD, per germline (reference sequence). The CDR3 is made up of 13 amino acids. The CDR3 reads CASSESHAGSQYF. DNA for the CDR3: TGCGCCAGCAGTGAGTCACATGCAGGATCCCAGTACTTC.

The rearrangement uses TRBV7-2 and TRBJ2-5; possibly TRBD1 for D (6 bases). V was cut by 4 bases and J by 5 bases, with 14 bases left in between. The CDR3 covers 14 residues. CDR1 and CDR2 (germline): SGHTA, FQGNSA. The CDR3 loop reads CASSYMGALETQYF. The CDR3 region has the DNA TGTGCCAGCAGCTACATGGGGGCGCTTGAGACCCAGTACTTC.

The V and J genes are TRBV6-5 and TRBJ1-1, with 7 bases lining up with TRBD1. Germline V lookup: CDR1 MNHEY, CDR2 SVGAGI. The CDR3 spans 14 residues. J lost 4 bases, V lost 5 bases, and 7 bases had no gene match. The CDR3: CASSASSGGTEAFF. The CDR3 DNA reads TGTGCCAGCAGTGCCTCCTCAGGGGGCACTGAAGCTTTCTTT.

The chain couples TRBV5-1 to TRBJ1-4, with D possibly matching TRBD1 (6 bases). Trimming removed 4 bases from V and 8 bases from J, with 18 bases in between. The germline CDR1 and CDR2 sequences are SGHRS and YFSETQ. The CDR3 runs 15 residues. The CDR3 here is CASSPTPGESEKLFF. The CDR3 coding sequence is TGCGCCAGCAGCCCCACTCCAGGGGAGAGCGAAAAACTGTTTTTT.

This sequence joins TRBV6-1 and TRBJ1-4; weak D call: TRBD1 (6 bases). This CDR3 is built from 18 residues. Per the germline V gene, CDR1 is MNHNS and CDR2 is SASEGT. Trimming shortened V by 1 base and J by 5 bases, and 20 bases separated the two germline ends. CDR3 amino acids: CASSEEGPGQTGNEKLFF. CDR3 DNA sequence: TGTGCCAGCAGTGAAGAAGGGCCGGGACAAACAGGGAATGAAAAACTGTTTTTT.